This T cell receptor (beta chain) was identified in a study of blood T cell repertoires in COVID-19. Study-level background: T cells, B-cell-depleted T cells, or PBMCs provided the cDNA or gDNA that served as material.

Sequencing was performed with immunoSEQ multiplex PCR; in TCRdb, only in-frame clones are kept and a portion is missing. The sample shows approximately 310,000 clones, roughly 85% of them seen only once. Clinical history as reported by participants underpinned cohort assignment. Exposed participants came across a COVID-19 case within 2 weeks before study entry. The V and J ends lost 6 bases and 0 bases respectively, with 12 bases between them. The length of the CDR3 is 14 residues. CDR1 and CDR2 (germline): SNHLY, FYNNEI. The origin of this receptor is a woman between 25 and 40 years old who had been exposed to COVID-19. Sequencing input: PBMCs or T cells enriched from blood (not recorded which). V is TRBV2 and J is TRBJ2-7, with D possibly matching TRBD1 (6 bases). The CDR3 loop reads CASRGPGVSYEQYF. CDR3 nucleotide sequence: TGTGCCAGCAGAGGGCCAGGGGTCTCCTACGAGCAGTACTTC.